The 32 T cell receptor beta chains below come from one sample, sequenced in a study of cytomegalovirus exposure and HLA in healthy donors. Use of 60 Vbeta and 13 Jbeta primers characterized the PCR. Measured with immunoSEQ multiplex PCR; TCRdb has only the in-frame clones, and not every one. The repertoire holds approximately 80,000 clones, with 60% to 75% as singletons. The source material was PBMCs. The receptor source for this set is a woman aged 35 to 49 in good health and CMV-seropositive.

This clone was detected once. This chain connects TRBV29-1 to TRBJ2-7, with D possibly matching TRBD1 (5 bases). CDR1 SQVTM and CDR2 ANQGSEA come from the germline V gene. This CDR3 has 11 residues. V was cut by 7 bases and J by 11 bases, with 18 bases left in between. Here the CDR3 reads CSAQWGRRKYF. CDR3 DNA: TGCAGCGCCCAGTGGGGCCGCCGTAAGTACTTC.

V gene TRBV7-8 combines with J gene TRBJ2-7, with D possibly matching TRBD2 (5 bases). The CDR3 extends over 16 amino acids. Trimming stripped 5 bases from V and 0 bases from J, with 17 bases between. In germline, CDR1 is SGHVS, CDR2 FQNEAQ. CDR3 DNA: TGTGCCAGCAGCCCTATTGGGTCTAGCTTCTCCTACGAGCAGTACTTC. Translated: CASSPIGSSFSYEQYF. Together with reference TRBV7-8 and TRBJ2-7, the CDR3 gives the full variable domain: GAGVSQSPRYKVAKRGQDVALRCDPISGHVSLFWYQQALGQGPEFLTYFQNEAQLDKSGLPSDRFFAERPEGSVSTLKIQRTQQEDSAVYLCASSPIGSSFSYEQYFGPGTRLTVT.

The chain couples TRBV29-1 to TRBJ2-5; 11 bases are a match to TRBD2. The CDR3 has 16 residues. Germline values: CDR1 SQVTM, CDR2 ANQGSEA. V trimming: 6 bases; J trimming: 4 bases; junction bases outside the gene matches: 13. The CDR3 nucleotides read TGCAGCGTCCTGGGACTAGCGGACCGAGGGGTAGAGACCCAGTACTTC. This gives the protein CSVLGLADRGVETQYF.

As DNA, the CDR3 is TGTGCCAGCAGCTTAGAGGGGAGGGTAAGAGAGACCCAGTACTTC. The encoded protein is CASSLEGRVRETQYF. The chain couples TRBV7-2 to TRBJ2-5, with 7 nucleotides matching TRBD2. Germline CDR1 reads SGHTA; CDR2 reads FQGNSA. The CDR3 runs to 15 residues. The V gene end was trimmed by 1 base and the J gene end by 4 bases; junction bases not matched to a gene: 6.

The chain is built from TRBV7-2 and TRBJ1-5; TRBD1 aligns across 8 bases. Germline assignment: CDR1 SGHTA and CDR2 FQGNSA. The CDR3 loop spans 16 amino acids. Trimming cost V 3 bases and J 0 bases; bases outside gene matches: 4. CDR3: CASSFRQGTSNQPQHF. For the CDR3, the DNA is TGTGCCAGCAGCTTCCGACAGGGGACTAGCAATCAGCCCCAGCATTTT.

The chain carries TRBV5-1 and TRBJ1-1; maybe TRBD1 (6 bases). Trimming pared 0 bases from V and 5 bases from J, leaving 11 bases between. CDR1 is SGHRS, CDR2 YFSETQ, per germline. The CDR3 contains 14 residues. CDR3 DNA: TGCGCCAGCAGCTTGGACTTACAGGGTACTGAAGCTTTCTTT. Translation gives CASSLDLQGTEAFF.

The chain is built from TRBV6-1 and TRBJ2-5; the D is unclear. The DNA end favors TRBJ2-7, so the J call may be wrong. The CDR3 covers 15 residues. The germline gives CDR1 MNHNS, CDR2 SASEGT. The CDR3 nucleotides are TGTGCCAGCAGTGATTTTTTAACGGTAACCTACGAGCAGTACTTC. Its protein product is CASSDFLTVTYEQYF.

The chain couples TRBV30 to TRBJ2-1; the match to TRBD2 covers 7 bases. The CDR3 runs 15 residues. Germline trimming cut 5 bases from V and 0 bases from J; bases unmatched to any gene: 7. Germline assignment: CDR1 GTSNPN and CDR2 SVGIG (reference sequence). The CDR3 nucleotides are TGTGCCTGGGAGGGAGGGCTGAGCTCCTACAATGAGCAGTTCTTC. Its translation: CAWEGGLSSYNEQFF.

This clone was observed a handful of times. This sequence joins TRBV7-2 and TRBJ1-1, with a possible D match to TRBD1 (6 bases). The CDR3 covers 14 residues. Trimming pared 2 bases from V and 5 bases from J, leaving 12 bases between. Germline V gene sequence: CDR1 SGHTA, CDR2 FQGNSA. In DNA form, the CDR3 reads TGTGCCAGCAGCTTAATACAGGGAAGAACTGAAGCTTTCTTT. This encodes CASSLIQGRTEAFF.

This chain links TRBV6-6 with TRBJ2-1, with D unresolved. Germline V gene sequence: CDR1 MNHNY, CDR2 SVGAGI (reference sequence). The CDR3 sequence is 14 residues long. V shed 3 bases and J shed 2 bases, with 8 bases lying between them. The CDR3 DNA sequence: TGTGCCAGCAGTTATTACAGAACCTACAATGAGCAGTTCTTC. Its translation: CASSYYRTYNEQFF.

CDR3 nucleotide sequence: TGTGCCAGCAGCCAACATAGGGGTGAGACCCAGTACTTC. This translates into CASSQHRGETQYF. The chain recombines TRBV4-2 with TRBJ2-5, with D possibly TRBD1 on 5 matching bases. Germline V gives CDR1 LGHNA, CDR2 YNFKEQ. The CDR3 contains 13 residues. The V end was cut by 2 bases, the J end by 5 bases, with 9 bases between.

This chain's CDR3 is CASSFRGISRNSPLHF. CDR3 DNA sequence: TGTGCCAGCAGCTTCAGGGGAATAAGTAGGAATTCACCCCTCCACTTT. This chain joins TRBV7-2 and TRBJ1-6; possible D gene TRBD1, 6 bases. The length of the CDR3 is 16 residues. Germline V gives CDR1 SGHTA, CDR2 FQGNSA. V was shortened by 3 bases and J by 7 bases, with 16 bases between the two germline ends. Combining the CDR3 with reference TRBV7-2 and TRBJ1-6 gives the whole variable domain GAGVSQSPSNKVTEKGKDVELRCDPISGHTALYWYRQSLGQGLEFLIYFQGNSAPDKSGLPSDRFSAERTGGSVSTLTIQRTQQEDSAVYLCASSFRGISRNSPLHFGNGTRLTVT.

The chain links TRBV4-1 to TRBJ2-7; D uncertain. CDR1 and CDR2 from the germline V gene are MGHRA and YSYEKL. V lost 3 bases to trimming and J lost 2 bases, with 14 bases between them. CDR3 length: 15 amino acids. The CDR3 sequence is CASSQSTAQPYEQYF. DNA of the CDR3: TGCGCCAGCAGCCAGTCCACAGCCCAACCCTACGAGCAGTACTTC.

The chain is built from TRBV5-1 and TRBJ1-4; 10 bases agree with TRBD1. Looked up from germline, CDR1 is SGHRS and CDR2 is YFSETQ. J lost 8 bases, V lost 0 bases, and 4 bases had no gene match. The CDR3 runs to 15 residues. The CDR3 DNA reads TGCGCCAGCAGCTTGGTGGGGACAGGGGAGGAAAAACTGTTTTTT. Protein sequence: CASSLVGTGEEKLFF.

This chain links TRBV13 with TRBJ2-7; no definite D call. There are 11 residues in the CDR3. Trimming removed 4 bases from V and 1 base from J, with 2 bases in between. CDR1 is PRHDT, CDR2 FYEKMQ, per germline (reference sequence). The CDR3 DNA follows: TGTGCCAGCAGCTCTTCCTACGAGCAGTACTTC. Protein product: CASSSSYEQYF.

The chain combines TRBV15 with TRBJ2-7; D is undetermined. Germline lookup yields CDR1 LNHNV and CDR2 YYDKDF (reference sequence). V was shortened by 0 bases and J by 4 bases, with 4 bases between the two germline ends. The CDR3 consists of 12 residues. Written as DNA, the CDR3 is TGTGCCACCAGCAGAGACAGTTACGAGCAGTACTTC. Protein product: CATSRDSYEQYF.

This chain joins TRBV27 and TRBJ2-5; D is possibly TRBD2 (5 bases). V lost 2 bases and J 3 bases, leaving 16 bases between the germline ends. The CDR3 covers 16 residues. Germline values: CDR1 MNHEY, CDR2 SMNVEV (reference sequence). The CDR3 loop reads CASSLLPAGGKETQYF. In DNA form, the CDR3 reads TGTGCCAGCAGTTTACTTCCGGCAGGAGGTAAAGAGACCCAGTACTTC.

This clone has more than one count but fewer than ten. The CDR3 bases are TGTGCCAGCTCACCGCCGGGACAGGGGTACGACGAGCAGTACTTC. Its translation: CASSPPGQGYDEQYF. The genes are TRBV18 and TRBJ2-7, with 10 bases matching TRBD1. J lost 5 bases, V lost 3 bases, and 7 bases had no gene match. This CDR3 is 15 amino acids long. Germline CDR1 is KGHSH and CDR2 is LQKENI.

The J gene is TRBJ2-1, the V gene TRBV12-1; the listed D gene, TRBD2, was not tested against the DNA. TRBV12-1 is a pseudogene. This CDR3 contains 17 residues. CDR3 in DNA: TGTGCCAGCAGCCCCCTCCACGCTAGCGGGGCTCTCAATGAGCAGTTCTTC. Translated: CASSPLHASGALNEQFF.

This chain uses TRBV30 with TRBJ1-5; 7 bases fit TRBD1. Germline V gene data show CDR1 as GTSNPN and CDR2 as SVGIG (reference sequence). The CDR3 extends over 17 amino acids. Trimming took 3 bases from V and 7 from J; bases not matched to a gene: 18. The DNA for the CDR3 is TGTGCCTGGAGCGCCAAAATCGGGGAACAGGGGAGGCAGCCCCAGCATTTT. This encodes CAWSAKIGEQGRQPQHF.

This clone appeared a single time. V is TRBV7-9 and J is TRBJ1-4, with a weak D call TRBD1 (6 bases). V was shortened by 1 base and J by 8 bases, with 11 bases between the two germline ends. The germline gives CDR1 SEHNR, CDR2 FQNEAQ (reference sequence). The CDR3 loop spans 14 amino acids. CDR3: CASSLGAGDEKLFF. The CDR3 DNA is TGTGCCAGCAGCTTAGGGGCAGGGGACGAAAAACTGTTTTTT.

The chain combines TRBV27 with TRBJ1-2; D may be TRBD1 (5 bases). This CDR3 is 15 amino acids long. In germline, CDR1 is MNHEY, CDR2 SMNVEV (reference sequence). Trimming shortened V by 3 bases and J by 2 bases, and 13 bases separated the two germline ends. The CDR3 DNA reads as TGTGCCAGCAGTTTCCACCGGGGGGAAAACTATGGCTACACCTTC. Translating it yields CASSFHRGENYGYTF.

The chain carries TRBV6-5 and TRBJ2-4, with D maybe TRBD2 (6 bases). This CDR3 is 15 amino acids long. CDR1 MNHEY and CDR2 SVGAGI come from the germline V gene. V was trimmed by 1 base and J by 6 bases, leaving 13 bases between them. CDR3 DNA: TGTGCCAGCAGTTACTGGGCGGGGCAGCTAAACATTCAGTACTTC. Amino acid sequence: CASSYWAGQLNIQYF.

J is TRBJ2-5 and V is TRBV29-1; D gene ambiguous. Germline assignment: CDR1 SQVTM and CDR2 ANQGSEA. The CDR3 is 12 amino acids. The V end was cut by 5 bases, the J end by 2 bases, with 9 bases between. CDR3 sequence reads: CSVLASQETQYF. CDR3 bases: TGCAGCGTTTTAGCCAGTCAAGAGACCCAGTACTTC.

The V gene is TRBV10-3, the J gene TRBJ2-3; 11 nucleotides line up with TRBD2. The V gene's germline CDR1 is ENHRY and CDR2 SYGVKD. The CDR3 runs to 19 residues. The V segment lost 8 bases and the J segment 0 bases; nucleotides outside the gene matches: 16. CDR3 residues: CAISRGLADGSPSTDTQYF. The CDR3 DNA sequence: TGTGCCATCTCGCGGGGACTAGCGGACGGAAGTCCTAGCACAGATACGCAGTATTTT.

V and J are TRBV27 and TRBJ1-1; D is possibly TRBD1 (6 bases). Germline V gene lookup returns CDR1 MNHEY and CDR2 SMNVEV (reference sequence). CDR3 size: 13 residues. Deletions cut 0 bases from V and 8 bases from J, with 10 bases between. The CDR3 nucleotides are TGTGCCAGCAGTTTATCTTCCCAGGGGGAAGCTTTCTTT. Translating gives CASSLSSQGEAFF.

This clone occurred once. V usage is TRBV28 and J usage is TRBJ1-2; D is undetermined. V was shortened by 2 bases and J by 4 bases, with 11 bases between the two germline ends. The CDR3 consists of 14 residues. Germline loops: CDR1 MDHEN, CDR2 SYDVKM. The CDR3 spells CASSLRVGSYGYTF. In DNA, the CDR3 is TGTGCCAGCAGTTTAAGGGTAGGGAGCTATGGCTACACCTTC.

This clone occurred a few times. CDR3 sequence: CASSGQGRGEQFF. Here the CDR3 DNA reads TGTGCCAGCAGCGGACAGGGAAGAGGTGAGCAGTTCTTC. V and J are TRBV7-9 and TRBJ2-1, with TRBD1 matching over 8 bases. CDR1 and CDR2 from the germline V gene are SEHNR and FQNEAQ (reference sequence). The V and J ends lost 5 bases and 9 bases, in that order; junction bases with no gene match: 6. This CDR3 region has 13 residues.

The rearrangement joins TRBV11-2 to TRBJ2-5; tentatively, D is TRBD2 (6 bases). V lost 5 bases to trimming and J lost 7 bases, with 26 bases between them. Germline V lookup: CDR1 SGHAT, CDR2 FQNNGV. The CDR3 covers 17 residues. This CDR3 is CASSPGSGVPLNVTQYF. DNA for the CDR3: TGTGCCAGCAGCCCCGGGTCGGGGGTACCCTTAAATGTGACCCAGTACTTC.

This clone has a handful of counts. The chain uses TRBV7-9 and TRBJ2-1; 7 nucleotides align to TRBD2. The CDR3 is made up of 15 amino acids. CDR1 and CDR2 from the germline V gene are SEHNR and FQNEAQ (reference sequence). J was trimmed by 10 bases and V by 5 bases; bases with no gene match: 14. The CDR3 nucleotides are TGTGCCAGCAGCCCCTCAGGCGGGAGCGGGAACGAGCAGTTCTTC. Its translation: CASSPSGGSGNEQFF.

This sequence joins TRBV27 and TRBJ2-1; 9 nucleotides agree with TRBD2. Germline V gene lookup returns CDR1 MNHEY and CDR2 SMNVEV (reference sequence). The length of the CDR3 is 14 residues. The V and J ends lost 4 bases and 2 bases, in that order; junction bases with no gene match: 0. The CDR3 region is CASSSSGAYNEQFF. As DNA, the CDR3 is TGTGCCAGCAGTTCTAGCGGGGCCTACAATGAGCAGTTCTTC.

V and J are TRBV2 and TRBJ1-5; 7 nucleotides line up with TRBD1. The CDR3 is 14 amino acids. V lost 6 bases, J lost 5 bases, and 7 bases stayed unmatched. From germline, CDR1 is SNHLY and CDR2 FYNNEI. CDR3 protein: CASRANRGHQPQHF. In DNA, the CDR3 is TGTGCCAGCAGGGCCAACAGGGGCCATCAGCCCCAGCATTTT.